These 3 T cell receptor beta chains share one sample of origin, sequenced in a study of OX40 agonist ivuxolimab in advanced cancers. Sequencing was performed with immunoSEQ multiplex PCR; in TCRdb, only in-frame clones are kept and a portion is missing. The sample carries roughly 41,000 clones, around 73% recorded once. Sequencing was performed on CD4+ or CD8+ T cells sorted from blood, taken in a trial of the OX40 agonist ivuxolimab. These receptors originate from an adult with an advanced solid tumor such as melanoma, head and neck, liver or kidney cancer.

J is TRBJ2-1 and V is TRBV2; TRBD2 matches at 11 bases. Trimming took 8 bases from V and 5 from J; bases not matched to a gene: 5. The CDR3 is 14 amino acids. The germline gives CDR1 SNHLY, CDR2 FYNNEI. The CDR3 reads CASHSGGANNEQFF. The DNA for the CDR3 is TGTGCCAGCCATAGCGGGGGGGCAAACAATGAGCAGTTCTTC.

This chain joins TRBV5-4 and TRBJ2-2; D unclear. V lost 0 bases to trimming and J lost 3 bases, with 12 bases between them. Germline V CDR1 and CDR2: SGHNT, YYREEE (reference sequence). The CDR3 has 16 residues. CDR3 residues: CASSLGSARDTGELFF. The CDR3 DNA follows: TGTGCCAGCAGCTTGGGGTCCGCCCGGGACACCGGGGAGCTGTTTTTT. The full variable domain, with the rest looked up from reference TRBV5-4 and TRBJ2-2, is ETGVTQSPTHLIKTRGQQVTLRCSSQSGHNTVSWYQQALGQGPQFIFQYYREEENGRGNFPPRFSGLQFPNYSSELNVNALELDDSALYLCASSLGSARDTGELFFGEGSRLTVL.

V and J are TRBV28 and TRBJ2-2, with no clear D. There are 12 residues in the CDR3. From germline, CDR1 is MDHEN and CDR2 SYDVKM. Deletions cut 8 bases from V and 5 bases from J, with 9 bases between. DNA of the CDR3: TGTGCCAGCCTGGGTGGAACCGGGGAGCTGTTTTTT. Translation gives CASLGGTGELFF.